These 22 T cell receptor beta chains were all obtained from the same sample, sequenced in a study of cytomegalovirus exposure and HLA in healthy donors. The PCR ran on 60 Vbeta and 13 Jbeta primers. Data came from immunoSEQ multiplex PCR; TCRdb stores just in-frame clones and leaves some out. The sample lists under 200,000 clones, around 88% occurring once. The sample taken for sequencing was PBMCs. These receptors came from a woman in her thirties in good health and CMV-seronegative.

The gene calls are TRBV10-3 and TRBJ2-7; tentatively, D is TRBD1 (5 bases). Germline loops: CDR1 ENHRY, CDR2 SYGVKD. The CDR3 has 15 residues. The germline V and J ends were trimmed by 3 bases and 2 bases, with 14 bases remaining between them. This CDR3 reads CAISDPGHPTYEQYF. CDR3 DNA: TGTGCCATCAGTGACCCAGGGCATCCTACCTACGAGCAGTACTTC.

This chain links TRBV9 with TRBJ1-2; the D gene is possibly TRBD1 (6 bases). Between the trimmed V and J ends, which lost 2 bases and 5 bases, there was a span of 7 bases. From germline, CDR1 is SGDLS and CDR2 YYNGEE. The CDR3 length is 12 residues. The CDR3 DNA reads TGTGCCAGCAGCGTTACAGGGTATGGCTACACCTTC. The encoded protein is CASSVTGYGYTF.

CDR3 nucleotide sequence: TGTGCCAGCAGTGGGGGACGGGGGAGGATTACTGAAGCTTTCTTT. The encoded protein is CASSGGRGRITEAFF. The V gene is TRBV6-6, the J gene TRBJ1-1; D might be TRBD1 (5 bases). Germline V gene sequence: CDR1 MNHNY, CDR2 SVGAGI (reference sequence). The CDR3 has 15 amino acids. The V end lost 5 bases, the J end lost 5 bases, and 18 bases lay between the germline ends.

The chain joins TRBV2 to TRBJ2-7; TRBD1 matches 7 bases. Per germline, CDR1 SNHLY and CDR2 FYNNEI. V gave up 7 bases and J gave up 3 bases; unmatched junction bases: 6. The CDR3 covers 13 residues. The CDR3 loop reads CASNRDRYYEQYF. CDR3 nucleotides: TGTGCCAGCAACAGGGACAGATACTACGAGCAGTACTTC. The full variable domain, completed using reference TRBV2 and TRBJ2-7, is EPEVTQTPSHQVTQMGQEVILRCVPISNHLYFYWYRQILGQKVEFLVSFYNNEISEKSEIFDDQFSVERPDGSNFTLKIRSTKLEDSAMYFCASNRDRYYEQYFGPGTRLTVT.

This clone appeared once. V and J are TRBV6-5 and TRBJ2-2; D is possibly TRBD1 (6 bases). Trimming took 4 bases from V and 4 from J, leaving 16 bases between them. Germline CDR1 and CDR2: MNHEY and SVGAGI. This CDR3 spans 16 amino acids. CDR3 DNA: TGTGCCAGCAGTTTCCAAACCGGGACACCCACCGGGGAGCTGTTTTTT. This encodes CASSFQTGTPTGELFF.

The rearrangement links TRBV28 to TRBJ1-2, with D unclear. This CDR3 comprises 13 residues. V was pared by 5 bases and J by 4 bases, with 11 bases between. Germline V lookup: CDR1 MDHEN, CDR2 SYDVKM. Here the CDR3 reads CASSPGSTYGYTF. CDR3 DNA sequence: TGTGCCAGCAGTCCCGGTTCCACCTATGGCTACACCTTC.

This chain connects TRBV4-3 to TRBJ2-3; D gene uncertain. Trimming removed 0 bases from V and 1 base from J, with 11 bases in between. Germline assignment: CDR1 LGHNA and CDR2 YSLEER. The CDR3 totals 16 residues. CDR3 in amino acids: CASSQDLSTGTDTQYF. CDR3 nucleotides: TGCGCCAGCAGCCAAGATCTGAGCACCGGCACAGATACGCAGTATTTT.

The chain employs TRBV5-4 and TRBJ2-6; 8 bases line up with TRBD1. V dropped 0 bases and J dropped 0; count of bases not matched to a gene: 8. The CDR3 is 19 amino acids. From germline, CDR1 is SGHNT and CDR2 YYREEE (reference sequence). The CDR3 loop is CASSLAGPGGLSGANVLTF. The CDR3 nucleotides are TGTGCCAGCAGCTTGGCAGGGCCAGGGGGCCTCTCTGGGGCCAACGTCCTGACTTTC. Complete variable domain (other parts from reference TRBV5-4 and TRBJ2-6): ETGVTQSPTHLIKTRGQQVTLRCSSQSGHNTVSWYQQALGQGPQFIFQYYREEENGRGNFPPRFSGLQFPNYSSELNVNALELDDSALYLCASSLAGPGGLSGANVLTFGAGSRLTVL.

This chain joins TRBV21-1 and TRBJ1-4; no DNA check was done on the table's D call, TRBD1. TRBV21-1 is described as a pseudogene. The CDR3 runs 13 residues. CDR3 loop: CASSSGQVEKLFF. In DNA form, the CDR3 reads TGTGCCAGCAGCAGTGGGCAGGTGGAAAAACTGTTTTTT.

Written as DNA, the CDR3 is TGTGCCAGCAGCTTAAATTCAGGGGGCTTGAACACCATATATTTT. This sequence encodes CASSLNSGGLNTIYF. The V gene is TRBV7-2, the J gene TRBJ1-3; 8 bases align to TRBD1. The CDR3 covers 15 residues. Trimming cost V 2 bases and J 7 bases; bases outside gene matches: 7. Germline CDR1 reads SGHTA; CDR2 reads FQGNSA.

The chain couples TRBV27 to TRBJ2-7; D is possibly TRBD1 (6 bases). With 5 bases removed from V and 7 bases from J, the gap between germline ends came to 15 bases. CDR1 and CDR2 from the germline V gene are MNHEY and SMNVEV (reference sequence). CDR3 length equals 13 residues. CDR3 residues: CASSINRAREQYF. CDR3 DNA: TGTGCCAGCAGTATAAACAGGGCGCGGGAGCAGTACTTC.

The genes are TRBV13 and TRBJ2-1; 9 positions agree with TRBD2. V was clipped by 4 bases and J by 9 bases; unmatched bases: 10. The CDR3 extends over 15 amino acids. Germline CDR1 PRHDT, CDR2 FYEKMQ (reference sequence). The DNA for the CDR3 is TGTGCCAGCAGCTCCCGGGCTAGCGGGGTCCTTGAGCAGTTCTTC. Protein: CASSSRASGVLEQFF.

This clone appeared a single time. The chain links TRBV29-1 to TRBJ2-1, with D possibly TRBD2 on 7 matching bases. This CDR3 has 16 residues. Germline V lookup: CDR1 SQVTM, CDR2 ANQGSEA. The V end lost 8 bases, the J end lost 4 bases, and 24 bases lay between the germline ends. The CDR3 loop reads CSLGASGGARYNEQFF. CDR3 nucleotide sequence: TGCAGCTTGGGTGCGTCTGGGGGGGCTCGTTACAATGAGCAGTTCTTC.

This clone was seen only once. The chain employs TRBV19 and TRBJ1-1; D perhaps matches TRBD1 (5 bases). With 0 bases removed from V and 4 bases from J, the gap between germline ends came to 9 bases. Germline V gene sequence: CDR1 LNHDA, CDR2 SQIVND (reference sequence). The CDR3 loop spans 14 amino acids. CDR3 residues: CASSIDGAGTEAFF. The CDR3, as DNA: TGTGCCAGTAGTATAGATGGGGCAGGCACTGAAGCTTTCTTT.

The V and J genes are TRBV29-1 and TRBJ2-3; D remains unclear. The CDR3 contains 10 residues. Trimming shortened V by 7 bases and J by 3 bases, and 5 bases separated the two germline ends. CDR1 SQVTM and CDR2 ANQGSEA come from the germline V gene. This CDR3 reads CSGATDTQYF. CDR3 in DNA: TGCAGCGGGGCGACAGATACGCAGTATTTT.

The chain employs TRBV18 and TRBJ1-1, with D uncertain. This CDR3 spans 14 amino acids. Trimming removed 0 bases from V and 6 bases from J, with 11 bases in between. The germline CDR1 and CDR2 sequences are KGHSH and LQKENI. The CDR3, as DNA: TGTGCCAGCTCACCACCCCCCGCGGGAGCTGAAGCTTTCTTT. This gives the protein CASSPPPAGAEAFF. The entire variable domain, with the rest obtained from reference TRBV18 and TRBJ1-1, is as follows: NAGVMQNPRHLVRRRGQEARLRCSPMKGHSHVYWYRQLPEEGLKFMVYLQKENIIDESGMPKERFSAEFPKEGPSILRIQQVVRGDSAAYFCASSPPPAGAEAFFGQGTRLTVV.

The rearrangement links TRBV7-9 to TRBJ1-6; D perhaps matches TRBD1 (6 bases). The CDR3 extends over 17 amino acids. V shed 4 bases and J shed 9 bases, with 22 bases lying between them. Germline CDR1 is SEHNR and CDR2 is FQNEAQ (reference sequence). The CDR3 reads CASSSRTGGAGSSPLHF. The CDR3, as DNA: TGTGCCAGCAGCTCCCGCACGGGGGGCGCAGGGTCTTCACCCCTCCACTTT. Based on the CDR3 plus reference TRBV7-9 and TRBJ1-6, the full variable domain is DTGVSQNPRHKITKRGQNVTFRCDPISEHNRLYWYRQTLGQGPEFLTYFQNEAQLEKSRLLSDRFSAERPKGSFSTLEIQRTEQGDSAMYLCASSSRTGGAGSSPLHFGNGTRLTVT.

The chain is built from TRBV4-1 and TRBJ2-5; 12 nucleotides align to TRBD2. Trimming at V came to 0 bases and at J to 11 bases, leaving 7 bases not matched to a gene. Germline V gene lookup returns CDR1 MGHRA and CDR2 YSYEKL. The CDR3 spans 15 residues. The CDR3 bases are TGCGCCAGCAGCCAAGAGCTAGCGGGAGGGCCGGAGCAGTACTTC. Protein sequence: CASSQELAGGPEQYF.

The J gene is TRBJ1-1, the V gene TRBV5-8; no clear D gene. The CDR3 runs 13 residues. V was shortened by 0 bases and J by 2 bases, with 5 bases between the two germline ends. The germline gives CDR1 SGHTS, CDR2 YDEGEE. This CDR3 is CASSLEHNTEAFF. In nucleotides, the CDR3 is TGTGCCAGCAGCTTGGAACACAACACTGAAGCTTTCTTT.

This chain links TRBV19 with TRBJ1-2; tentatively, D is TRBD1 (6 bases). From germline, CDR1 is LNHDA and CDR2 SQIVND (reference sequence). The CDR3 is made up of 13 amino acids. Trimming shortened V by 6 bases and J by 2 bases, and 10 bases separated the two germline ends. The CDR3 region is CASSRTENYGYTF. The CDR3 region has the DNA TGTGCCAGTAGCCGGACAGAGAACTATGGCTACACCTTC.

The rearrangement uses TRBV29-1 and TRBJ2-5; TRBD2 agrees at 7 bases. The J call may be wrong; the DNA end is better matched by TRBJ2-7. Germline V gene sequence: CDR1 SQVTM, CDR2 ANQGSEA. The CDR3 consists of 16 residues. CDR3 DNA sequence: TGCAGCGTTGCCGGGCGGTGGGGAGGGGCCTCCTACGAGCAGTACTTC. Translation: CSVAGRWGGASYEQYF.

The sample holds a few counts of this clone. One end of the junction is discordant with germline, which a read error may explain. The rearrangement joins TRBV2 to TRBJ2-3; D might be TRBD2 (5 bases). CDR3 length equals 13 residues. Germline V lookup: CDR1 SNHLY, CDR2 FYNNEI. CDR3 sequence: CGRAEGLTDTQYF. DNA for the CDR3: TGCGGCCGGGCCGAGGGCCTCACAGATACGCAGTATTTT.